A single sample is the source of the 5 T cell receptor beta chains below, sequenced in a study of cytomegalovirus exposure and HLA in healthy donors. The PCR used 60 Vbeta and 13 Jbeta primers. TCRdb's copy holds only in-frame clones and misses some; the assay was immunoSEQ multiplex PCR. The repertoire holds fewer than 100,000 clones, with around 80% as singletons. The sequenced material came from PBMCs. The receptor set was obtained from a woman aged 60-70 years in good health and CMV-seronegative.

The chain combines TRBV28 with TRBJ2-5; 10 nucleotides line up with TRBD1. With V trimmed by 10 bases and J by 4 bases, 6 bases remained unmatched. The CDR3 length is 13 residues. Germline V gene lookup returns CDR1 MDHEN and CDR2 SYDVKM. This chain's CDR3 is CATRRDRGETQYF. CDR3 DNA: TGTGCCACCAGGCGGGACAGGGGAGAGACCCAGTACTTC.

This rearrangement joins TRBV2 to TRBJ1-2; D is ambiguous. The CDR3 consists of 12 residues. V was shortened by 6 bases and J by 1 base, with 6 bases between the two germline ends. CDR1 and CDR2 (germline): SNHLY, FYNNEI. The CDR3 sequence: CASRENNYGYTF. CDR3 DNA sequence: TGTGCCAGCAGGGAGAATAACTATGGCTACACCTTC. The whole variable domain, filled in from reference TRBV2 and TRBJ1-2, reads EPEVTQTPSHQVTQMGQEVILRCVPISNHLYFYWYRQILGQKVEFLVSFYNNEISEKSEIFDDQFSVERPDGSNFTLKIRSTKLEDSAMYFCASRENNYGYTFGSGTRLTVV.

This chain uses TRBV4-3 with TRBJ2-5; 15 bases line up with TRBD2. Looked up from germline, CDR1 is LGHNA and CDR2 is YSLEER. V dropped 3 bases and J dropped 6; count of bases not matched to a gene: 8. The CDR3 is 17 amino acids. In nucleotides, the CDR3 is TGCGCCAGCAGCCAGGGGACTAGCGGGAGGAGGGGGAAGACCCAGTACTTC. The encoded protein is CASSQGTSGRRGKTQYF.

The chain recombines TRBV4-2 with TRBJ2-5; 7 bases are shared with TRBD1. V lost 4 bases to trimming and J lost 7 bases; unmatched junction nucleotides: 6. The CDR3 covers 13 residues. From germline, CDR1 is LGHNA and CDR2 YNFKEQ. The CDR3 sequence: CASSRDRAVTQYF. The CDR3 DNA follows: TGTGCCAGCAGCCGAGACAGGGCAGTGACCCAGTACTTC.

V is TRBV2 and J is TRBJ1-1; TRBD1 might be the D (5 bases). Germline V gene lookup returns CDR1 SNHLY and CDR2 FYNNEI. V dropped 8 bases and J dropped 0 bases, with 10 bases sitting between them. This CDR3 spans 13 amino acids. Written as DNA, the CDR3 is TGTGCCAGCCCGGGACTCATGAACACTGAAGCTTTCTTT. It codes for CASPGLMNTEAFF.